Here is one T cell receptor beta chain with its context. The sample comes from a study of CD8 T cells in Susac syndrome. RNA, at roughly 0.5 to 1 ug, was reverse transcribed with random hexamers. TCRdb re-derived calls from the immunoSEQ multiplex PCR reads in MiXCR, one entry per CDR3 protein. The table shows around 280,000 distinct CDR3 sequences, with about 88% occurring only once. The sample consisted of CD8+ T cells from PBMCs. The clonotype originates from a human donor with multiple sclerosis.

CDR3 nucleotides: TGTGCCAGCAGTTTCGCGGGTGGAGCCTACCTCTATGGCTACACCTTC. Its translation is CASSFAGGAYLYGYTF. This chain joins TRBV28 and TRBJ1-2, with D hard to call. The CDR3 has 16 amino acids. The germline V gene encodes CDR1 MDHEN and CDR2 SYDVKM. V shed 3 bases and J shed 4 bases, with 18 bases lying between them.